The T cell receptor beta chain described here comes from a study of blood T cell repertoires in COVID-19. As for the study in general: Collection of acute and convalescent COVID-19 samples took place in the United States, Italy and Spain. PBMCs, B-cell-depleted T cells, or T cells provided the cDNA or gDNA that made up the material.

Original handling: From reference gene primer amplification, estimates of nucleated cell counts were derived. Clones were read by immunoSEQ multiplex PCR, and TCRdb kept only the in-frame ones, dropping some. V, J and clone size were drawn from that table, and D and trimming were deduced from the DNA. The sample gives under 300,000 clones, roughly 85% of which show up once; roughly 4.6% is in the top ten. There are a few counts of this clone. Trimming pared 0 bases from V and 0 bases from J, leaving 7 bases between. Germline CDR1 reads SGHRS; CDR2 reads YFSETQ. This CDR3 comprises 15 residues. The V and J genes are TRBV5-1 and TRBJ2-1; D ambiguous. Sequences were obtained from peripheral blood. The receptor's source is a man aged 55 to 70 who had recovered from COVID-19. The CDR3 reads CASSLGDNSYNEQFF. The CDR3 nucleotides are TGCGCCAGCAGCTTGGGAGACAACTCCTACAATGAGCAGTTCTTC.